This record covers a single TCR beta chain. The CDR3 contains 15 residues. The ends were cut back, 0 bases at V and 2 bases at J, with 12 bases in the middle. The germline gives CDR1 SQVTM, CDR2 ANQGSEA. The data were obtained in a study of shared clonotypes between healthy human individuals. It was CD45RO-negative cells, positively selected for CCR7, that made up naive CD8 cells, with terminally differentiated effector memory CD45RA+ cells excluded. The donors, all of them Caucasian adults, lived in Nashville, Tennessee. Produced via immunoSEQ multiplex PCR; TCRdb's table is partial and in-frame only. Of around 550,000 clones detected, 95% appear once; the ten largest clones hold over 0.09%.

Sequences were obtained from naive CD8+ T cells sorted from blood. V is TRBV29-1 and J is TRBJ2-3; D is possibly TRBD1 or TRBD2 (5 bases each). The sequence derives from a woman aged 25 to 45 in good health. This CDR3 is CSVEDLGRITDTQYF. The CDR3 DNA sequence: TGCAGCGTTGAAGATCTGGGACGAATCACAGATACGCAGTATTTT.